Listed below are T cell receptor beta chains from one sample, sequenced in a study of OX40 agonist ivuxolimab in advanced cancers. The data were produced by immunoSEQ multiplex PCR, yet TCRdb's version contains in-frame clones alone and is incomplete. The sample consists of under 90,000 clones, approximately 89% of them appearing once. This specimen was CD4+ or CD8+ T cells sorted from blood, taken in a trial of the OX40 agonist ivuxolimab. These TCRs come from an adult with an advanced solid tumor such as melanoma, head and neck, liver or kidney cancer. Each CDR3 is given with its conserved first and last residue. A D gene is named only where the DNA matches it firmly. Clone size is shown for a subset of rows, as once, few, many or a class of expanded clone.

d_gene,j_gene,v_gene,abundance,CDR3aa,CDR3nt
NA,TRBJ1-5,TRBV28,NA,CASSLTTGAVGQPQHF,TGTGCCAGCAGCCTTACGACAGGCGCCGTGGGTCAGCCCCAGCATTTT
NA,TRBJ1-2,TRBV30,once,CAWSPQTVSYGYTF,TGTGCCTGGAGTCCCCAGACGGTCTCCTATGGCTACACCTTC
NA,TRBJ2-7,TRBV5-4,NA,CASSPSGRRAYEQYF,TGTGCCAGCAGCCCCTCTGGGCGGAGAGCCTACGAGCAGTACTTC
NA,TRBJ1-2,TRBV2,NA,CASSAASQGRGYTF,TGTGCCAGCAGTGCAGCTTCACAGGGTCGCGGCTACACCTTC
NA,TRBJ2-5,TRBV4-1,NA,CASSQGQGGPQETQYF,TGCGCCAGCAGCCAAGGACAGGGAGGTCCTCAAGAGACCCAGTACTTC
NA,TRBJ1-2,TRBV2,NA,CARSSVALIGEGYTF,TGTGCCAGGTCCTCCGTGGCCTTAATCGGGGAGGGCTACACCTTC
NA,TRBJ2-5,TRBV2,NA,CASSKTFQGETQYF,TGTGCCAGCAGTAAAACGTTCCAGGGGGAGACCCAGTACTTC
NA,TRBJ2-5,TRBV5-4,NA,CASSLGSTGETQYF,TGTGCCAGCAGCTTGGGATCCACGGGCGAGACCCAGTACTTC
TRBD1,TRBJ1-6,TRBV5-4,few,CASSPSGQPNSPLHF,TGTGCCAGCAGCCCCTCGGGACAGCCAAATTCACCCCTCCACTTT
TRBD1,TRBJ2-7,TRBV19,NA,CASSPTGTVIYEQYF,TGTGCCAGTAGTCCTACCGGGACAGTAATCTACGAGCAGTACTTC